These 18 T cell receptor beta chains share one sample of origin, sequenced in a study of T cells after yellow fever vaccination. In TCRdb, the 5' RACE reads were re-called with MiXCR into one record per CDR3 protein. The table shows some 350,000 distinct CDR3 sequences, with about 4% occurring only once. The specimen was PBMCs, collected 5 days after the yellow fever booster vaccination. The receptors here all came from a man younger than 35 who received the YFV17D yellow fever vaccine.

This clonotype was detected a few times. V is TRBV7-2 and J is TRBJ1-2; a possible D gene is TRBD1 (5 bases). The germline gives CDR1 SGHTA, CDR2 FQGNSA. V lost 2 bases and J 8 bases, leaving 15 bases between the germline ends. The CDR3 is 14 amino acids. Here the CDR3 reads CASSLWFEGVGYTF. Written as DNA, the CDR3 is TGTGCCAGCAGCTTATGGTTCGAAGGGGTAGGCTACACCTTC.

There are many counts of this clonotype. This chain connects TRBV19 to TRBJ1-1; D unclear. V was trimmed by 3 bases and J by 1 base, leaving 6 bases between them. This CDR3 comprises 13 residues. CDR1 LNHDA and CDR2 SQIVND come from the germline V gene (reference sequence). CDR3 loop: CASSILQNTEAFF. CDR3 DNA: TGTGCCAGTAGTATCTTACAGAACACTGAAGCTTTCTTT.

This clonotype was counted a few times. The chain recombines TRBV10-3 with TRBJ2-1, with TRBD2 identical over 8 bases. The V gene end was trimmed by 7 bases and the J gene end by 6 bases; junction bases not matched to a gene: 5. The CDR3 has 13 residues. Germline V gives CDR1 ENHRY, CDR2 SYGVKD. CDR3 in DNA: TGTGCCATCACGGGGGGGCCCCTCAATGAGCAGTTCTTC. Translation gives CAITGGPLNEQFF.

This clonotype was seen at least ten times. The V call is TRBV7-8, the J call TRBJ2-1, with TRBD1 matching 7 bases. Germline CDR1 SGHVS, CDR2 FQNEAQ. The CDR3 has 15 residues. The V segment lost 5 bases and the J segment 4 bases; nucleotides outside the gene matches: 8. The CDR3 loop reads CASSKSGQSYNEQFF. The CDR3 bases are TGTGCCAGCAGCAAATCGGGACAGAGTTACAATGAGCAGTTCTTC.

This clonotype was counted many times. The rearrangement uses TRBV5-1 and TRBJ2-5; D call uncertain. Germline lookup yields CDR1 SGHRS and CDR2 YFSETQ. The CDR3 is 14 amino acids. The V and J ends lost 1 base and 2 bases respectively, with 9 bases between them. The CDR3 DNA reads TGCGCCAGCAGCTTGTTCGCGGAGCAAGAGACCCAGTACTTC. This sequence encodes CASSLFAEQETQYF. The complete variable domain, with remaining parts taken from reference TRBV5-1 and TRBJ2-5, reads KAGVTQTPRYLIKTRGQQVTLSCSPISGHRSVSWYQQTPGQGLQFLFEYFSETQRNKGNFPGRFSGRQFSNSRSEMNVSTLELGDSALYLCASSLFAEQETQYFGPGTRLLVL.

This clonotype was recorded many times. This chain links TRBV7-2 with TRBJ2-5, with D unclear. There are 13 residues in the CDR3. Looked up from germline, CDR1 is SGHTA and CDR2 is FQGNSA. Trimming cost V 4 bases and J 1 base, with 7 bases left between them. CDR3 loop: CASSYGTQETQYF. CDR3 sequence (DNA): TGTGCCAGCAGCTATGGTACCCAAGAGACCCAGTACTTC. Drawing the rest from reference TRBV7-2 and TRBJ2-5, the complete variable domain is GAGVSQSPSNKVTEKGKDVELRCDPISGHTALYWYRQSLGQGLEFLIYFQGNSAPDKSGLPSDRFSAERTGGSVSTLTIQRTQQEDSAVYLCASSYGTQETQYFGPGTRLLVL.

This clonotype was counted only a few times. This chain links TRBV7-2 with TRBJ2-1, with 7 positions matching TRBD1. CDR1 SGHTA and CDR2 FQGNSA come from the germline V gene. Unmatched junction bases numbered 12, after V lost 6 bases and J lost 7 bases. The CDR3 loop spans 15 amino acids. This chain's CDR3 is CASSPGTEVSNEQFF. The CDR3 nucleotides read TGTGCCAGCAGTCCCGGGACAGAAGTTTCAAATGAGCAGTTCTTC.

V and J are TRBV28 and TRBJ1-1; no clear D gene. Between the trimmed V and J ends, which lost 6 bases and 8 bases, there was a span of 13 bases. This CDR3 is built from 12 residues. Germline assignment: CDR1 MDHEN and CDR2 SYDVKM. CDR3: CASRSIPLEAFF. In DNA form, the CDR3 reads TGTGCCAGCAGGTCCATACCACTGGAAGCTTTCTTT.

This chain links TRBV23-1 with TRBJ2-7; TRBD1 or TRBD2 may be the D gene (6 bases each). Being an ORF, TRBV23-1 has a function that is uncertain. Trimming shortened V by 0 bases and J by 4 bases, and 22 bases separated the two germline ends. This CDR3 contains 18 residues. The CDR3 loop is CASSQSRGAPRDAYEQYF. The CDR3 DNA reads TGCGCCAGCAGTCAATCGAGGGGGGCGCCCCGGGATGCGTACGAGCAGTACTTC.

The J gene is TRBJ1-3, the V gene TRBV5-4, with D tentatively TRBD1 (5 bases). Germline V gene data show CDR1 as SGHNT and CDR2 as YYREEE (reference sequence). This CDR3 has 16 amino acids. With 4 bases removed from V and 0 bases from J, the gap between germline ends came to 14 bases. The CDR3 is CASSRGDWSSGNTIYF. In DNA form, the CDR3 reads TGTGCCAGCAGCCGAGGGGACTGGAGCTCTGGAAACACCATATATTTT. Based on the CDR3 plus reference TRBV5-4 and TRBJ1-3, the full variable domain is ETGVTQSPTHLIKTRGQQVTLRCSSQSGHNTVSWYQQALGQGPQFIFQYYREEENGRGNFPPRFSGLQFPNYSSELNVNALELDDSALYLCASSRGDWSSGNTIYFGEGSWLTVV.

The table lists this clonotype with a few counts. The chain employs TRBV18 and TRBJ1-5; the D gene is possibly TRBD1 (6 bases). Germline V gene data show CDR1 as KGHSH and CDR2 as LQKENI. Trimming took off 2 bases at V and 2 bases at J, with 10 bases between the two ends. There are 15 residues in the CDR3. CDR3 protein: CASSPTGNGNQPQHF. The CDR3 DNA is TGTGCCAGCTCACCAACAGGGAATGGCAATCAGCCCCAGCATTTT. Filled out from reference TRBV18 and TRBJ1-5, the complete variable domain reads NAGVMQNPRHLVRRRGQEARLRCSPMKGHSHVYWYRQLPEEGLKFMVYLQKENIIDESGMPKERFSAEFPKEGPSILRIQQVVRGDSAAYFCASSPTGNGNQPQHFGDGTRLSIL.

Comments on this clonotype: A read error is possible here, since a much larger clone lies one base away. This rearrangement joins TRBV7-8 to TRBJ2-1, with D tentatively TRBD1 or TRBD2 (5 bases each). Trimming stripped 3 bases from V and 14 bases from J, with 14 bases between. The V gene's germline CDR1 is SGHVS and CDR2 FQNEAQ. This CDR3 is 12 amino acids long. The CDR3 reads CASSLTRGEKFF. The CDR3 nucleotides read TGTGCCAGCAGCTTGACCCGAGGGGAGAAGTTCTTC.

This clonotype has just a few counts. J is TRBJ1-5 and V is TRBV2; tentatively, D is TRBD1 (5 bases). CDR3 length equals 13 residues. Germline CDR1 SNHLY, CDR2 FYNNEI. Trimming pared 4 bases from V and 5 bases from J, leaving 9 bases between. Here the CDR3 DNA reads TGTGCCAGCAGTGCTACAGGTTATCAGCCCCAGCATTTT. As protein: CASSATGYQPQHF. The full variable domain, its missing parts supplied by reference TRBV2 and TRBJ1-5, is EPEVTQTPSHQVTQMGQEVILRCVPISNHLYFYWYRQILGQKVEFLVSFYNNEISEKSEIFDDQFSVERPDGSNFTLKIRSTKLEDSAMYFCASSATGYQPQHFGDGTRLSIL.

This clonotype was counted ten times or more. The rearrangement uses TRBV28 and TRBJ2-7; weak D call: TRBD2 (6 bases). V dropped 2 bases and J dropped 4 bases, with 9 bases sitting between them. CDR1 is MDHEN, CDR2 SYDVKM, per germline. This CDR3 has 13 amino acids. In DNA, the CDR3 is TGTGCCAGCAGTTTACGGCGGGGTTACGAGCAGTACGTC. Translating gives CASSLRRGYEQYV.

This clonotype was observed a handful of times. The gene calls are TRBV18 and TRBJ1-5, with D hard to call. Germline V gives CDR1 KGHSH, CDR2 LQKENI. CDR3 size: 14 residues. Trimming took off 4 bases at V and 3 bases at J, with 10 bases between the two ends. The CDR3 here is CASSLYDTNQPQHF. In DNA, the CDR3 is TGTGCCAGCTCACTATACGACACCAATCAGCCCCAGCATTTT. The full variable domain, completed using reference TRBV18 and TRBJ1-5, is NAGVMQNPRHLVRRRGQEARLRCSPMKGHSHVYWYRQLPEEGLKFMVYLQKENIIDESGMPKERFSAEFPKEGPSILRIQQVVRGDSAAYFCASSLYDTNQPQHFGDGTRLSIL.

This clonotype showed up many times. The chain carries TRBV5-1 and TRBJ2-3, with 10 bases matching TRBD1. Trimming at V came to 4 bases and at J to 8 bases, leaving 10 bases not matched to a gene. Germline loops: CDR1 SGHRS, CDR2 YFSETQ. The CDR3 is 15 residues long. The CDR3 sequence is CASSPSTGGGGTQYF. The CDR3 DNA sequence: TGCGCCAGCAGCCCTTCGACAGGGGGCGGTGGTACGCAGTATTTT.

This clonotype came up many times. The chain recombines TRBV18 with TRBJ2-7; weak D call: TRBD1 (6 bases). Germline V gene lookup returns CDR1 KGHSH and CDR2 LQKENI. Deletions cut 5 bases from V and 6 bases from J, with 14 bases between. The length of the CDR3 is 13 residues. Written as DNA, the CDR3 is TGTGCCAGCTCAAGATCGGACAGTTCCGAGCAGTACGTC. Translated: CASSRSDSSEQYV.

In this sample, this clonotype turned up many times. This chain joins TRBV9 and TRBJ2-3; weak D call: TRBD2 (5 bases). From germline, CDR1 is SGDLS and CDR2 YYNGEE. The V and J ends lost 4 bases and 4 bases respectively, with 19 bases between them. The CDR3 runs to 16 residues. CDR3 residues: CASSPRGSPIPDTQYF. The DNA of the CDR3 is TGTGCCAGCAGCCCTCGTGGGAGTCCAATCCCAGATACGCAGTATTTT.